This T cell receptor beta chain came from a study of identical twins. The CDR3 covers 14 residues. V lost 1 base to trimming and J lost 3 bases, with 6 bases between them. CDR1 is SGHTA, CDR2 FQGNSA, per germline. A single record per CDR3 protein comes from TCRdb applying MiXCR to the 5' RACE reads. This sample has 420,000 or so distinct CDR3 sequences, with 15% to 20% found just once. The sequenced sample consisted of naive T cells sorted from blood. The chain is built from TRBV7-2 and TRBJ2-2; D remains ambiguous. The receptor was isolated from a man aged 50-59 years in good health. CDR3 loop: CASSLVPDTGELFF. CDR3 nucleotides: TGTGCCAGCAGCTTAGTACCCGACACCGGGGAGCTGTTTTTT.